The 7 T cell receptor beta chains below were found in one sample sequenced in a study of beta chain features in type 1 diabetes. Overall study findings and caveats: Significant though moderate, a shortening of TCRB CDR3s appeared in all four CD4+ subsets of Type 1 diabetes patients.

These receptors have no identified antigens. The isolated RNA, all of it, was reverse transcribed, so expressed TCRB transcripts were what got sequenced. TCRdb's copy holds only in-frame clones and misses some; the assay was immunoSEQ multiplex PCR. The sample lists hundreds of thousands of clones; 13% were seen once. Sequenced sample: naive CD4+ T cells from blood. The receptors were gathered from a man younger than 30 with type 1 diabetes.

This clone has just a few counts. Here the CDR3 DNA reads TGCAGCGCCCGGACAGACCCCGTCGACGAGCAGTACTTC. It codes for CSARTDPVDEQYF. This chain links TRBV29-1 with TRBJ2-7; tentative D call: TRBD1 (6 bases). The germline V gene encodes CDR1 SQVTM and CDR2 ANQGSEA. V lost 7 bases to trimming and J lost 5 bases, with 18 bases between them. The CDR3 runs 13 residues.

This chain connects TRBV30 to TRBJ2-6, with D possibly being TRBD2 (5 bases). Germline V gene sequence: CDR1 GTSNPN, CDR2 SVGIG (reference sequence). CDR3 length equals 16 residues. Trimming pared 0 bases from V and 4 bases from J, leaving 13 bases between. The CDR3, as DNA: TGTGCCTGGAGTGTATGGGCCCCGGGGGGGGCCAACGTCCTGACTTTC. It is translated as CAWSVWAPGGANVLTF.

The table lists this clone with a few counts. Other DNA sequences in the same sample also yield this CDR3. The chain employs TRBV5-4 and TRBJ2-5; D is perhaps TRBD1 (6 bases). Germline V CDR1 and CDR2: SGHNT, YYREEE (reference sequence). CDR3 size: 15 residues. V was clipped by 2 bases and J by 2 bases, with 13 bases between them. This CDR3 reads CASSLGSGVQETQYF. The CDR3 bases are TGTGCCAGCAGCTTAGGGTCAGGGGTACAAGAGACCCAGTACTTC.

This clone was found a few times. The chain recombines TRBV5-6 with TRBJ2-3; the D is unclear. The CDR3 runs 13 residues. V lost 2 bases and J 4 bases, leaving 8 bases between the germline ends. Per the germline V gene, CDR1 is SGHDT and CDR2 is YYEEEE. The CDR3 reads CASSLPAPDTQYF. The CDR3 DNA follows: TGTGCCAGCAGCTTACCCGCTCCAGATACGCAGTATTTT.

This sequence joins TRBV5-1 and TRBJ1-1; D not certain. V shed 4 bases and J shed 5 bases, with 12 bases lying between them. Germline V gene lookup returns CDR1 SGHRS and CDR2 YFSETQ. CDR3 length: 13 residues. CDR3 region: CASSERLGTEAFF. CDR3 in DNA: TGCGCCAGCAGCGAACGGCTCGGGACTGAAGCTTTCTTT. The full variable domain, completed using reference TRBV5-1 and TRBJ1-1, is KAGVTQTPRYLIKTRGQQVTLSCSPISGHRSVSWYQQTPGQGLQFLFEYFSETQRNKGNFPGRFSGRQFSNSRSEMNVSTLELGDSALYLCASSERLGTEAFFGQGTRLTVV.

This rearrangement joins TRBV6-5 to TRBJ2-3; D possibly corresponds to TRBD2 (5 bases). This CDR3 has 12 residues. Germline CDR1 and CDR2: MNHEY and SVGAGI. The V end lost 6 bases, the J end lost 3 bases, and 7 bases lay between the germline ends. The CDR3: CASSRGTDTQYF. The CDR3 bases are TGTGCCAGCAGCCGGGGAACAGATACGCAGTATTTT.

This clone has only a few counts. The chain links TRBV7-2 to TRBJ2-3; D not certain. Per germline, CDR1 SGHTA and CDR2 FQGNSA. V shed 2 bases and J shed 2 bases, with 11 bases lying between them. This CDR3 contains 15 residues. In DNA form, the CDR3 reads TGTGCCAGCAGCTTATTAGGGTCGGTCACAGATACGCAGTATTTT. Encoded protein: CASSLLGSVTDTQYF. The variable domain in full, with the rest retrieved from reference TRBV7-2 and TRBJ2-3, is GAGVSQSPSNKVTEKGKDVELRCDPISGHTALYWYRQSLGQGLEFLIYFQGNSAPDKSGLPSDRFSAERTGGSVSTLTIQRTQQEDSAVYLCASSLLGSVTDTQYFGPGTRLTVL.